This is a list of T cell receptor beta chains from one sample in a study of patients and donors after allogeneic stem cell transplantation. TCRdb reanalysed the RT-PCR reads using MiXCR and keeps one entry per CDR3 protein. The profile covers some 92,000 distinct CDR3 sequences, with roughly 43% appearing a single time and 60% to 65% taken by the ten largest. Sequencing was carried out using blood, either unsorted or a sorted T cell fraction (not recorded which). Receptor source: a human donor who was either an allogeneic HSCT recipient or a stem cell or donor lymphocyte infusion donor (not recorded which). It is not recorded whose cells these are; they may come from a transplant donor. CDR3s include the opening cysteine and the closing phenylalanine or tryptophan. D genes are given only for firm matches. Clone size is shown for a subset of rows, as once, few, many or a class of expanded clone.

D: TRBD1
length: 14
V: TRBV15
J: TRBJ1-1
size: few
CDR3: CATNKGQGGTEAFF
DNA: TGTGCCACCAACAAAGGACAGGGAGGCACTGAAGCTTTCTTT

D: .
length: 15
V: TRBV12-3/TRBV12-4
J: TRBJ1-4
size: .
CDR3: CASRLHRVNEEKLFF
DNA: TGTGCCAGCAGACTTCACAGGGTGAATGAGGAAAAACTGTTTTTT

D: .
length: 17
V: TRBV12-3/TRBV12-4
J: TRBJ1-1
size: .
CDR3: CASSPPGYRLTVTEAFF
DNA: TGTGCCAGCAGTCCTCCAGGGTACCGGTTGACGGTGACTGAAGCTTTCTTT

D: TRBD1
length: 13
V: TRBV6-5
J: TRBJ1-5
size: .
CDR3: CASSDRVNQPQHF
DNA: TGTGCCAGCAGTGACAGGGTCAATCAGCCCCAGCATTTT

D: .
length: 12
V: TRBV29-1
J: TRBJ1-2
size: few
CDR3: CSVEGYFYGYTF
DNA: TGCAGCGTTGAGGGGTACTTCTATGGCTACACCTTC

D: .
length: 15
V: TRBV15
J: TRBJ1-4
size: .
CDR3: CATSSVWTDNEKLFF
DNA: TGTGCCACCAGCAGTGTCTGGACAGATAATGAAAAACTGTTTTTT

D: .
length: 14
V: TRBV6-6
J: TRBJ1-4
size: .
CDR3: CASTLGPSDEKLFF
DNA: TGTGCCAGCACATTGGGGCCGTCGGATGAAAAACTGTTTTTT

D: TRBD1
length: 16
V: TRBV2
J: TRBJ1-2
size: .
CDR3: CASSDYWDRGLYGYTF
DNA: TGTGCCAGCAGTGACTATTGGGACAGGGGCCTCTATGGCTACACCTTC

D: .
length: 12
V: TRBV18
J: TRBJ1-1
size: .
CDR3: CASGQQGTEAFF
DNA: TGTGCCAGCGGCCAGCAGGGCACTGAAGCTTTCTTT

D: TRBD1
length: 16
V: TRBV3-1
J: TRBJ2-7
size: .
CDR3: CASSQVLTGGNYEQYF
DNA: TGTGCCAGCAGCCAAGTGCTGACAGGGGGCAATTACGAGCAGTACTTC

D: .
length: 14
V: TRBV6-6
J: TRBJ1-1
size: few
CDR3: CASSYSIGGSEAFF
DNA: TGTGCCAGCAGTTATTCCATTGGGGGATCTGAAGCTTTCTTT

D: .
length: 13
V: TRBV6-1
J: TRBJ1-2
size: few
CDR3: CASSEFGPYGYTF
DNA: TGTGCCAGCAGTGAATTCGGGCCCTATGGCTACACCTTC

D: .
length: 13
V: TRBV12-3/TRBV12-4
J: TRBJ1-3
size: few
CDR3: CASAFSSGNTIYF
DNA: TGTGCCAGCGCGTTTAGCTCTGGAAACACCATATATTTT

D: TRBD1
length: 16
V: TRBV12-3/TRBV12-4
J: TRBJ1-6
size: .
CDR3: CASSAQGELPNSPLHF
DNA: TGTGCCAGCAGTGCCCAGGGGGAACTGCCTAATTCACCCCTCCACTTT

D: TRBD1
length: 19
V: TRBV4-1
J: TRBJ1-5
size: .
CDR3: CASSRDPGTGDWRNQPQHF
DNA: TGCGCCAGCAGCCGAGACCCCGGGACAGGGGATTGGCGCAATCAGCCCCAGCATTTT

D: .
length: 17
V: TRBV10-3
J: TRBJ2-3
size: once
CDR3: CAISEVEVAPGTDTQYF
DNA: TGTGCCATCAGTGAGGTCGAGGTAGCTCCTGGCACAGATACGCAGTATTTT

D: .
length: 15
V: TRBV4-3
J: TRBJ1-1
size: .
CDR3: CASSQVSTGNTEAFF
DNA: TGCGCCAGCAGCCAAGTTTCTACAGGGAACACTGAAGCTTTCTTT

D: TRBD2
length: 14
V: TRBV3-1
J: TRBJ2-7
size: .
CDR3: CASSLGLAGAEQYF
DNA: TGTGCCAGCAGCCTAGGACTAGCGGGAGCAGAGCAGTACTTC

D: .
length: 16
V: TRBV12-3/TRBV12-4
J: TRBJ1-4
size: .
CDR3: CASSFSPGQGGEKLFF
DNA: TGTGCCAGCAGTTTTTCCCCGGGCCAAGGAGGAGAAAAACTGTTTTTT

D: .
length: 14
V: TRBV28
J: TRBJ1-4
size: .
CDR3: CASRLDPASEKLFF
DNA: TGTGCCAGCAGACTCGACCCTGCTAGTGAAAAACTGTTTTTT

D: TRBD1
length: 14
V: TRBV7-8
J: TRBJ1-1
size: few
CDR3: CASSPGTVNTEAFF
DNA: TGTGCCAGCAGCCCCGGGACAGTGAACACTGAAGCTTTCTTT

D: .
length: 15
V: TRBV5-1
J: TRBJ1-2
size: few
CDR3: CASSLDGGSGYGYTF
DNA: TGCGCCAGCAGCTTGGATGGGGGCAGCGGCTATGGCTACACCTTC

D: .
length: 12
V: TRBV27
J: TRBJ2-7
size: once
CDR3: CASSYQGVEQYF
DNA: TGTGCCAGCAGTTACCAGGGAGTCGAGCAGTACTTC

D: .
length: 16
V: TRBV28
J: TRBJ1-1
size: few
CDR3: CASSLARGTLNTEAFF
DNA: TGTGCCAGCAGTCTAGCACGAGGGACACTGAACACTGAAGCTTTCTTT

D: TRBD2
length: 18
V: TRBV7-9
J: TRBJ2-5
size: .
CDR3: CASSLGLAGLFRTGTQYF
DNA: TGTGCCAGCAGCTTGGGACTAGCGGGACTCTTCAGAACGGGGACCCAGTACTTC

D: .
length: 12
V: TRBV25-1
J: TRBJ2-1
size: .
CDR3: CASSELWNEQFF
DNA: TGTGCCAGCAGTGAATTGTGGAATGAGCAGTTCTTC

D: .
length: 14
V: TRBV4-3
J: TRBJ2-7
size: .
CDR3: CASSQATRGYEQYF
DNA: TGCGCCAGCAGCCAAGCCACCCGGGGGTACGAGCAGTACTTC

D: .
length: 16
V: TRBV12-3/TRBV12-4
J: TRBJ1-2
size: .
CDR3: CASSRSRGSNNYGYTF
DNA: TGTGCCAGCAGCCGGTCCCGGGGCTCTAATAATTATGGCTACACCTTC

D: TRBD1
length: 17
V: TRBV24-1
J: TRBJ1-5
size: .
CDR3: CATSELRQGGTNQPQHF
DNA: TGTGCCACCAGTGAGTTAAGACAGGGGGGGACCAATCAGCCCCAGCATTTT

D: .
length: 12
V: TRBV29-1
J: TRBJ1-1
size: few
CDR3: CSVAGITTEAFF
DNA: TGCAGCGTTGCCGGCATTACCACTGAAGCTTTCTTT

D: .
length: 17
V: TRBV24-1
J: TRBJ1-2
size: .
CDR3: CATSGPTGSLANYGYTF
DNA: TGTGCCACCAGTGGACCGACAGGCTCTTTGGCTAACTATGGCTACACCTTC

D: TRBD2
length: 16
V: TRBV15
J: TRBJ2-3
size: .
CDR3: CATTSGRAAGTDTQYF
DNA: TGTGCCACCACAAGCGGGAGGGCCGCGGGCACAGATACGCAGTATTTT

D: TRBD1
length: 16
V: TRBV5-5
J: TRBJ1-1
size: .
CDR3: CASSFPFGQGDTEAFF
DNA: TGTGCCAGCAGCTTTCCGTTCGGGCAGGGGGACACTGAAGCTTTCTTT

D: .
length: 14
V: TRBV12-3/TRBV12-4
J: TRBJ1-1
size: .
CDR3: CASSFVNENTEAFF
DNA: TGTGCCAGCAGTTTTGTTAACGAGAACACTGAAGCTTTCTTT

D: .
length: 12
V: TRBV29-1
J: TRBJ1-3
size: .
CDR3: CRVVISGNTIYF
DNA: TGCAGAGTTGTGATTTCCGGAAACACCATATATTTT

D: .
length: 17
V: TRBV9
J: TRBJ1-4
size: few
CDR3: CASSVGSGGGIGEKLFF
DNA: TGTGCCAGCAGCGTAGGTTCAGGAGGAGGGATAGGGGAAAAACTGTTTTTT

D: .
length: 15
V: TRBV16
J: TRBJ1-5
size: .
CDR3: CASSQLQGGDQPQHF
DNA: TGTGCCAGCAGCCAACTACAGGGAGGGGATCAGCCCCAGCATTTT

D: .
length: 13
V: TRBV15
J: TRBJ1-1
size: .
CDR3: CATSGGQNTEAFF
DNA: TGTGCCACCAGCGGCGGACAGAACACTGAAGCTTTCTTT

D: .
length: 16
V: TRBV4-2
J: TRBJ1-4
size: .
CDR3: CASSQDGGGRGEKLFF
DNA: TGTGCCAGCAGCCAAGATGGGGGGGGCCGAGGTGAAAAACTGTTTTTT

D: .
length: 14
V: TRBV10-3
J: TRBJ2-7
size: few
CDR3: CAITHDRSSYEQYF
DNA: TGTGCCATCACCCATGACAGAAGCTCCTACGAGCAGTACTTC

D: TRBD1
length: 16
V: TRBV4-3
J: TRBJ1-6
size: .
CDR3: CASSQDLRGRVSPLHF
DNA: TGCGCCAGCAGCCAAGATCTGAGGGGGCGGGTTTCACCCCTCCACTTT

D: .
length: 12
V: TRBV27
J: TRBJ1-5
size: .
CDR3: CASSFQNQPQHF
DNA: TGTGCCAGCAGTTTCCAGAATCAGCCCCAGCATTTT

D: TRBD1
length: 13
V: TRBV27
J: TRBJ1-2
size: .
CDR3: CATRRQGLYGYTF
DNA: TGTGCCACCAGACGACAGGGGCTTTACGGCTACACCTTC

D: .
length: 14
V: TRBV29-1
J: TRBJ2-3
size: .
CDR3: CSVGTVLITDTQYF
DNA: TGCAGCGTTGGAACTGTCCTTATCACAGATACGCAGTATTTT

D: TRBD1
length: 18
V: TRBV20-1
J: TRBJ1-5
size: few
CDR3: CSASMGGTGPKKDQPQHF
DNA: TGCAGTGCTAGCATGGGGGGGACAGGGCCGAAGAAGGATCAGCCCCAGCATTTT

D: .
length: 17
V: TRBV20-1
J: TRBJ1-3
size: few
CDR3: CSTRPGQILHSGNTIYF
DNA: TGCAGTACCCGACCGGGGCAGATCCTTCACTCTGGAAACACCATATATTTT

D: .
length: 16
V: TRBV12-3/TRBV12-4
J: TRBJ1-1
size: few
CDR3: CASSLALTLMNTEAFF
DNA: TGTGCCAGCAGTTTAGCGCTAACCCTTATGAACACTGAAGCTTTCTTT

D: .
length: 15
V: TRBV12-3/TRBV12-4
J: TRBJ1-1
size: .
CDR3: CASSLGQQGGAEAFF
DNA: TGTGCCAGCAGTTTGGGACAACAGGGAGGAGCAGAAGCTTTCTTT

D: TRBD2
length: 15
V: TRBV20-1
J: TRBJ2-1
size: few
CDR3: CSAPRTSGYVGEQFF
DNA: TGCAGTGCCCCTAGGACTAGCGGATATGTCGGTGAGCAGTTCTTC

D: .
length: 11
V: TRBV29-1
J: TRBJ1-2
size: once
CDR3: CSVRGRHGYTF
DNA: TGCAGCGTTAGAGGGAGACACGGCTACACCTTC

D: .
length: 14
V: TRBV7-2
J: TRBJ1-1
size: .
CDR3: CASSLASGKTEAFF
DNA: TGTGCCAGCAGCTTAGCTTCAGGAAAAACTGAAGCTTTCTTT

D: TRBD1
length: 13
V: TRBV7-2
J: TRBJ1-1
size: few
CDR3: CASSADRDTEAFF
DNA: TGTGCCAGCAGCGCAGACAGGGACACTGAAGCTTTCTTT

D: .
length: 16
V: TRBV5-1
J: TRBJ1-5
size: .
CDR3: CASSLGSGMSNQPQHF
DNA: TGCGCCAGCAGCTTGGGGTCAGGGATGAGCAATCAGCCCCAGCATTTT